This entry lists 16 T cell receptor beta chains sequenced from one sample in a study of T cell responses to AZD1222 COVID-19 vaccine. Here immunoSEQ multiplex PCR was the method, and the copy in TCRdb shows in-frame clones only, minus some. The profile shows tens of thousands of clones, roughly 89% of them singletons. Sequences were derived from peripheral blood, sampled on day 0 of MenACWY control vaccination. These receptor sequences come from an adult in good health.

The count of this clone is one. This chain uses TRBV18 with TRBJ2-2; D is undetermined. The CDR3 spans 14 residues. Germline CDR1 reads KGHSH; CDR2 reads LQKENI. V lost 1 base, J lost 0 bases, and 3 bases lay in between. The CDR3 is CASSPQSNTGELFF. The CDR3 nucleotides read TGTGCCAGCTCACCACAATCGAACACCGGGGAGCTGTTTTTT.

In its sample, this clone was seen once. This chain connects TRBV6-1 to TRBJ1-6; tentative D call: TRBD1 (5 bases). The V end was cut by 2 bases, the J end by 2 bases, with 10 bases between. The CDR3 has 16 amino acids. The germline gives CDR1 MNHNS, CDR2 SASEGT. CDR3 sequence (DNA): TGTGCCAGCAGTGAAATAGGGGTCCCCTATAATTCACCCCTCCACTTT. Protein product: CASSEIGVPYNSPLHF.

This clone occurred once. The V gene is TRBV28, the J gene TRBJ1-2, with 11 bases that match TRBD1. The length of the CDR3 is 16 residues. With 5 bases clipped from V and 2 bases from J, the junction kept 7 bases outside the gene matches. In germline, CDR1 is MDHEN, CDR2 SYDVKM. CDR3 DNA sequence: TGTGCCAGCAGTACTCCGGGACAGGGGGTCAACTATGGCTACACCTTC. Amino acid sequence: CASSTPGQGVNYGYTF.

CDR3 in amino acids: CASRPGTSGTWGTQYF. In DNA form, the CDR3 reads TGTGCCAGCAGACCAGGGACTAGCGGGACGTGGGGGACCCAGTACTTC. This chain links TRBV28 with TRBJ2-5; 13 nucleotides match TRBD2. The V segment lost 6 bases and the J segment 7 bases; nucleotides outside the gene matches: 11. The CDR3 is made up of 16 amino acids. From germline, CDR1 is MDHEN and CDR2 SYDVKM.

The chain carries TRBV3-1 (or the pseudogene TRBV3-2) and TRBJ2-5, with D uncertain. V lost 3 bases and J 5 bases, leaving 13 bases between the germline ends. CDR1 is LGHDT, CDR2 YNNKEL, per germline (reference sequence). CDR3 length: 14 residues. The CDR3, as DNA: TGTGCCAGCAGCCAGTCTAGATCCGGGGAGACCCAGTACTTC. It specifies CASSQSRSGETQYF.

The chain employs TRBV18 and TRBJ1-2; D gene uncertain. This CDR3 is 15 amino acids long. CDR1 and CDR2 (germline): KGHSH, LQKENI. Trimming took 0 bases from V and 6 from J, leaving 14 bases between them. The CDR3 coding sequence is TGTGCCAGCTCACCACCTTCGGCTTCGGGAGATGGCTACACCTTC. It is translated as CASSPPSASGDGYTF. The variable domain in full, with the rest retrieved from reference TRBV18 and TRBJ1-2, is NAGVMQNPRHLVRRRGQEARLRCSPMKGHSHVYWYRQLPEEGLKFMVYLQKENIIDESGMPKERFSAEFPKEGPSILRIQQVVRGDSAAYFCASSPPSASGDGYTFGSGTRLTVV.

V usage is TRBV6-5 and J usage is TRBJ2-3; possible D gene TRBD1, 6 bases. The V gene lost 4 bases and the J gene lost 4 bases, with 9 bases spanning the gap. CDR1 is MNHEY, CDR2 SVGAGI, per germline. The CDR3 covers 13 residues. CDR3 bases: TGTGCCAGCAGTTCGCAGGGGTCAGATACGCAGTATTTT. Amino acid sequence: CASSSQGSDTQYF.

The chain carries TRBV6-5 and TRBJ1-1; D gene unclear. The V end was cut by 5 bases, the J end by 1 base, with 8 bases between. The CDR3 has 13 amino acids. Germline loops: CDR1 MNHEY, CDR2 SVGAGI. The CDR3 loop is CASSLYTNTEAFF. CDR3 bases: TGTGCCAGCAGTCTTTACACGAACACTGAAGCTTTCTTT.

The chain links TRBV27 to TRBJ1-1; 8 nucleotides match TRBD1. CDR1 MNHEY and CDR2 SMNVEV come from the germline V gene (reference sequence). V lost 4 bases, J lost 4 bases, and 5 bases stayed unmatched. The length of the CDR3 is 14 residues. CDR3 nucleotides: TGTGCCAGCAGTTCGACAGGGGTGGGCACTGAAGCTTTCTTT. Translating gives CASSSTGVGTEAFF.

V and J are TRBV5-1 and TRBJ2-7; weak D call: TRBD2 (6 bases). Germline loops: CDR1 SGHRS, CDR2 YFSETQ. Trimming took 4 bases from V and 0 from J, leaving 11 bases between them. The CDR3 is 14 amino acids. CDR3 protein: CASSPRDFSYEQYF. The CDR3, as DNA: TGCGCCAGCAGCCCCCGGGACTTCTCCTACGAGCAGTACTTC.

V usage is TRBV19 and J usage is TRBJ2-7; 9 nucleotides match TRBD1. The germline V gene has CDR1 LNHDA and CDR2 SQIVND (reference sequence). After removal of 5 bases from V and 1 base from J, the junction contained 3 bases not matched to a gene. The CDR3 is made up of 14 amino acids. CDR3 sequence: CASSVGTGSYEQYF. The CDR3 bases are TGTGCCAGTAGTGTCGGGACAGGGTCCTACGAGCAGTACTTC.

The V gene is TRBV5-5, the J gene TRBJ2-3; TRBD1 matches at 10 bases. The V segment lost 3 bases and the J segment 5 bases; nucleotides outside the gene matches: 3. Per germline, CDR1 SGHKS and CDR2 YYEKEE (reference sequence). The CDR3 length is 14 residues. The CDR3 region is CASSYGQGGDTQYF. The CDR3 DNA sequence: TGTGCCAGCAGCTACGGACAGGGGGGAGATACGCAGTATTTT.

The V call is TRBV19, the J call TRBJ1-1; 8 nucleotides line up with TRBD1. The germline CDR1 and CDR2 sequences are LNHDA and SQIVND (reference sequence). J gave up 4 bases and V 5 bases, and 3 bases lay outside the gene matches. This CDR3 region has 13 residues. The CDR3 DNA follows: TGTGCCAGTAGTGCACAGGGGGTCACTGAAGCTTTCTTT. Its protein product is CASSAQGVTEAFF.

The chain has TRBV7-9 and TRBJ2-1; D perhaps matches TRBD2 (6 bases). Trimming pared 0 bases from V and 8 bases from J, leaving 8 bases between. The CDR3 totals 13 residues. CDR1 SEHNR and CDR2 FQNEAQ come from the germline V gene (reference sequence). CDR3 sequence (DNA): TGTGCCAGCAGCTTAGCGACGGGGGATGAGCAGTTCTTC. Its protein product is CASSLATGDEQFF.

This clone was seen only a few times. In DNA form, the CDR3 reads TGTGCCAGCAGTTATTTCACAGATACGCAGTATTTT. This codes for CASSYFTDTQYF. The V gene is TRBV6-2 or TRBV6-3, the J gene TRBJ2-3, with D uncertain. V shed 3 bases and J shed 2 bases, with 3 bases lying between them. The CDR3 runs 12 residues. Germline V CDR1 and CDR2: MNHEY, SVGEGT.

The chain combines TRBV11-3 with TRBJ2-3; tentative D call: TRBD2 (5 bases). The CDR3 spans 14 residues. V gave up 5 bases and J gave up 2 bases, with 11 bases separating them. The V gene's germline CDR1 is SGHNT and CDR2 YENEEA. The CDR3, as DNA: TGTGCCAGCAGCGCAACGACTAACACAGATACGCAGTATTTT. Its protein is CASSATTNTDTQYF.